This record covers a single TCR beta chain. Its antigen is not known. There are 15 residues in the CDR3. Germline CDR1 reads SEHNR; CDR2 reads FQNEAQ (reference sequence). Trimming cost V 1 base and J 0 bases, with 9 bases left between them. These data originate in a study of T cell responses to AZD1222 COVID-19 vaccine. Overall study: Whether given at about 4 or about 12 weeks, second doses were pooled.

Clones were read by immunoSEQ multiplex PCR, and TCRdb kept only the in-frame ones, dropping some. Here the sample spans about 110,000 clones, 85% to 95% being singletons. Study-wide points: Nearly half of the spike-specific TCRs reportedly recognize variant regions that carry no mutations. Clonal diversity was possibly underestimated, and white British individuals and females predominated among donors. At baseline, seropositivity was found in only six or seven AZD1222 recipients.

The TCR originated in an adult in good health. J is TRBJ1-1 and V is TRBV7-9; the D is unclear. Specimen: peripheral blood, collected on day 0 of AZD1222 vaccination. The CDR3 here is CASSLDPPVNTEAFF. Here the CDR3 DNA reads TGTGCCAGCAGCTTAGACCCTCCAGTGAACACTGAAGCTTTCTTT. Full variable domain (missing parts from reference TRBV7-9 and TRBJ1-1): DTGVSQNPRHKITKRGQNVTFRCDPISEHNRLYWYRQTLGQGPEFLTYFQNEAQLEKSRLLSDRFSAERPKGSFSTLEIQRTEQGDSAMYLCASSLDPPVNTEAFFGQGTRLTVV.